Following are 18 T cell receptor beta chains from one sample sequenced in a study of follicular helper T cells after annual influenza vaccination. TCRdb's table, derived via immunoSEQ multiplex PCR, lists solely in-frame clones and lacks some. The sample yields 9,400 or so clones, roughly four fifths seen once. Documented time point: 2015-2016 season, pre-vaccination. This sample comprised CXCR5+ CD38- circulating T follicular helper cells from blood, obtained on the day of influenza vaccination. This sample's subset: circulating Tfh, non-naive CD4+CXCR5+PD-1+ (ICOS+CD38+ or ICOS-CD38-). The receptors stem from an adult who received the influenza vaccine.

This chain links TRBV18 with TRBJ1-2; D is perhaps TRBD1 (5 bases). Trimming removed 4 bases from V and 0 bases from J, with 12 bases in between. The CDR3 is 15 amino acids. In germline, CDR1 is KGHSH, CDR2 LQKENI. Written as DNA, the CDR3 is TGTGCCAGCTCACGAGGGACGGACACTAACTATGGCTACACCTTC. Translated: CASSRGTDTNYGYTF. Full variable domain (remainder filled in from reference TRBV18 and TRBJ1-2): NAGVMQNPRHLVRRRGQEARLRCSPMKGHSHVYWYRQLPEEGLKFMVYLQKENIIDESGMPKERFSAEFPKEGPSILRIQQVVRGDSAAYFCASSRGTDTNYGYTFGSGTRLTVV.

The CDR3 region has the DNA TGTGCCAGCAGTTCATCCTCTAGCGGGAGTCGGGAGCAGTACTTC. Translated: CASSSSSSGSREQYF. The V gene is TRBV28, the J gene TRBJ2-7, with TRBD2 identical over 10 bases. Losses at the gene ends were 4 bases for V and 7 bases for J; bases not matched to a gene: 10. This CDR3 has 15 amino acids. Germline V CDR1 and CDR2: MDHEN, SYDVKM.

V usage is TRBV5-1 and J usage is TRBJ2-7; D is unresolved. The V gene lost 0 bases and the J gene lost 1 base, with 5 bases spanning the gap. Germline CDR1 is SGHRS and CDR2 is YFSETQ. The CDR3 runs 13 residues. Here the CDR3 reads CASSLGSSYEQYF. In DNA form, the CDR3 reads TGCGCCAGCAGCTTGGGCAGTTCCTACGAGCAGTACTTC.

With regard to this clone: One end of the junction does not line up with germline, which may come from a read error. The J gene is TRBJ1-2, the V gene TRBV7-2, with D hard to call. Germline CDR1 and CDR2: SGHTA and FQGNSA. The CDR3 contains 15 residues. CDR3 region: CASSLSPGEFWASLF. The CDR3 nucleotides are TGTGCCAGCAGCTTATCCCCGGGCGAGTTCTGGGCATCCCTCTTC. The full variable domain, in which reference TRBV7-2 and TRBJ1-2 provide the parts outside the CDR3, is GAGVSQSPSNKVTEKGKDVELRCDPISGHTALYWYRQSLGQGLEFLIYFQGNSAPDKSGLPSDRFSAERTGGSVSTLTIQRTQQEDSAVYLCASSLSPGEFWASLFGSGTRLTVV.

This clone was observed a few times. The chain couples TRBV5-6 to TRBJ1-5; 7 positions agree with TRBD1. This CDR3 has 15 residues. Germline V gene data show CDR1 as SGHDT and CDR2 as YYEEEE. V was clipped by 3 bases and J by 5 bases; unmatched bases: 8. The CDR3 DNA reads TGTGCCAGCAGCTCGATGACAGGGAAGGATCAGCCCCAGCATTTT. Amino acids: CASSSMTGKDQPQHF.

This chain uses TRBV19 with TRBJ1-3; D gene ambiguous. There are 16 residues in the CDR3. Trimming cost V 4 bases and J 0 bases, with 13 bases left between them. From germline, CDR1 is LNHDA and CDR2 SQIVND (reference sequence). The CDR3 reads CASSTLGRYSGNTIYF. Written as DNA, the CDR3 is TGTGCCAGTAGTACCCTCGGCCGATACTCTGGAAACACCATATATTTT.

The chain carries TRBV7-2 and TRBJ2-2, with a weak D call TRBD2 (5 bases). Germline CDR1 and CDR2: SGHTA and FQGNSA. The CDR3 consists of 16 residues. The V gene lost 6 bases and the J gene lost 1 base, with 15 bases spanning the gap. This CDR3 reads CASRSRTGKNTGELFF. Written as DNA, the CDR3 is TGTGCCAGCAGATCACGGACCGGGAAGAACACCGGGGAGCTGTTTTTT. Complete variable domain (other parts from reference TRBV7-2 and TRBJ2-2): GAGVSQSPSNKVTEKGKDVELRCDPISGHTALYWYRQSLGQGLEFLIYFQGNSAPDKSGLPSDRFSAERTGGSVSTLTIQRTQQEDSAVYLCASRSRTGKNTGELFFGEGSRLTVL.

The chain couples TRBV27 to TRBJ1-2; 8 bases match TRBD1. This CDR3 is built from 14 residues. Germline loops: CDR1 MNHEY, CDR2 SMNVEV (reference sequence). After removal of 5 bases from V and 8 bases from J, the junction contained 10 bases not matched to a gene. The CDR3 is CASSKGGTGKGYTF. CDR3 DNA: TGTGCCAGCAGTAAGGGCGGGACAGGAAAAGGCTACACCTTC.

The rearrangement uses TRBV27 and TRBJ1-4, with D hard to call. The ends were cut back, 5 bases at V and 4 bases at J, with 8 bases in the middle. Per germline, CDR1 MNHEY and CDR2 SMNVEV (reference sequence). The CDR3 consists of 13 residues. The DNA of the CDR3 is TGTGCCAGCAGTGTAGTTTTTAATGAAAAACTGTTTTTT. Protein: CASSVVFNEKLFF.

The chain is built from TRBV28 and TRBJ2-5; 11 bases are a match to TRBD1. The CDR3 consists of 15 residues. The V and J ends lost 5 bases and 7 bases, in that order; junction bases with no gene match: 9. CDR1 and CDR2 from the germline V gene are MDHEN and SYDVKM. CDR3 in DNA: TGTGCCAGCAGTCCCCCGGGACAGGGGGTTGTGACCCAGTACTTC. Encoded protein: CASSPPGQGVVTQYF.

The chain uses TRBV6-1 and TRBJ1-4; 7 positions agree with TRBD1. After removal of 4 bases from V and 4 bases from J, the junction contained 12 bases not matched to a gene. The CDR3 sequence is 17 residues long. The germline gives CDR1 MNHNS, CDR2 SASEGT. Written as DNA, the CDR3 is TGTGCCAGCAGTGGACAAACCAGGGGGATAGTTAATGAAAAACTGTTTTTT. Translation gives CASSGQTRGIVNEKLFF.

The table lists this clone with a few counts. V is TRBV28 and J is TRBJ2-3, with D maybe TRBD1 (6 bases). The ends were cut back, 1 base at V and 1 base at J, with 12 bases in the middle. CDR3 size: 16 residues. Per germline, CDR1 MDHEN and CDR2 SYDVKM. The CDR3 DNA is TGTGCCAGCAGTTTATATTTTGGGGGCCGCACAGATACGCAGTATTTT. It is translated as CASSLYFGGRTDTQYF.

The genes are TRBV15 and TRBJ1-4; 7 bases are shared with TRBD1. The CDR3 length is 15 residues. In germline, CDR1 is LNHNV, CDR2 YYDKDF (reference sequence). The V gene end was trimmed by 4 bases and the J gene end by 8 bases; junction bases not matched to a gene: 10. The CDR3 DNA reads TGTGCCACCAGCAATCTACAGGGGAGGGGCGAAAAACTGTTTTTT. It codes for CATSNLQGRGEKLFF.

This sequence joins TRBV1 and TRBJ2-5; the table's TRBD2 call for D was not verified on the DNA. TRBV1 is a listed pseudogene. This CDR3 contains 15 residues. The DNA for the CDR3 is TGCACCAGCAGCCAAGAGAGAGAGAGGCGAGAGACCCAGTACTTC. Its protein product is CTSSQERERRETQYF.

The chain is built from TRBV12-2 and TRBJ2-1; TRBD2, the D gene given by the table, was not confirmed from the DNA. TRBV12-2 is listed as a pseudogene. The CDR3 covers 18 residues. Here the CDR3 DNA reads TGTGCAAGTCGCTCCCGGGACTCCCCCACGGACTCCTACAATGAGCAGTTCTTC. This encodes CASRSRDSPTDSYNEQFF.

The chain combines TRBV5-1 with TRBJ1-5; TRBD1 aligns across 10 bases. V shed 3 bases and J 2 bases; nucleotides not matched to a gene: 2. In germline, CDR1 is SGHRS, CDR2 YFSETQ. The CDR3 runs to 15 residues. The CDR3 protein is CASSWGTGGNQPQHF. Written as DNA, the CDR3 is TGCGCCAGCAGCTGGGGGACAGGGGGCAATCAGCCCCAGCATTTT.

V gene TRBV2 combines with J gene TRBJ1-4; 8 positions match TRBD1. The CDR3 sequence is 14 residues long. V lost 8 bases to trimming and J lost 10 bases; unmatched junction nucleotides: 12. Germline V gene sequence: CDR1 SNHLY, CDR2 FYNNEI. The CDR3 nucleotides are TGTGCCAGCTCTAGTCCGGGACAGGTACTAAAACTGTTTTTT. Translation: CASSSPGQVLKLFF.

This clone was counted a single time. The CDR3 DNA reads TGTGCCAGTAGCCGAGGGTCATCTAGCACAGATACGCAGTATTTT. This sequence encodes CASSRGSSSTDTQYF. The chain links TRBV19 to TRBJ2-3, with D possibly matching TRBD2 (5 bases). With 6 bases removed from V and 0 bases from J, the gap between germline ends came to 13 bases. Germline V CDR1 and CDR2: LNHDA, SQIVND (reference sequence). The CDR3 runs to 15 residues.